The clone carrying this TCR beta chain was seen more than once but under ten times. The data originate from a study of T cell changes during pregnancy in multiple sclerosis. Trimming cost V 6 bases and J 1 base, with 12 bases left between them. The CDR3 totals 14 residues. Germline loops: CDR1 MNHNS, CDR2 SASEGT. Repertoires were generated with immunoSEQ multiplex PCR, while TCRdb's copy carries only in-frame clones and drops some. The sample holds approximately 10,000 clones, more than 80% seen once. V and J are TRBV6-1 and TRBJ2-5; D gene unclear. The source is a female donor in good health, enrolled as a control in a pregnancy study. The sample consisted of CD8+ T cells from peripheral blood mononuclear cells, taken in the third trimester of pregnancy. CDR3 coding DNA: TGTGCCAGCAGCCCCGACACGGTCCAAGAGACCCAGTACTTC. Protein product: CASSPDTVQETQYF.